These 28 T cell receptor beta chains came from one sample sequenced in a study of cytomegalovirus exposure and HLA in healthy donors. The primer mix had 60 Vbeta and 13 Jbeta primers. Repertoires were generated with immunoSEQ multiplex PCR, while TCRdb's copy carries only in-frame clones and drops some. The data hold 150,000 to 200,000 clones, with about 71% observed a single time. Sequencing was performed on PBMCs. The receptors were sampled from a woman in her thirties or forties in good health and CMV-seropositive.

This clone was picked up a small number of times. The V call is TRBV14, the J call TRBJ2-6; 10 bases map to TRBD1. V shed 4 bases, J shed 0 bases, and the junction held 12 bases outside the gene matches. Germline V gene lookup returns CDR1 SGHDN and CDR2 FVKESK. This CDR3 has 20 amino acids. The CDR3 sequence: CASSLRRGQGGSSGANVLTF. The CDR3 nucleotides read TGTGCCAGCAGCCTAAGACGCGGACAGGGGGGAAGCTCTGGGGCCAACGTCCTGACTTTC.

The CDR3 loop reads CASSFNAGGSYEQYF. The CDR3, as DNA: TGCGCCAGCAGCTTTAACGCGGGAGGGTCCTACGAGCAGTACTTC. The rearrangement uses TRBV5-1 and TRBJ2-7, with 9 bases matching TRBD2. The length of the CDR3 is 15 residues. V dropped 2 bases and J dropped 1; count of bases not matched to a gene: 4. CDR1 is SGHRS and CDR2 is YFSETQ in the germline V gene.

The J gene is TRBJ1-2, the V gene TRBV19; 8 nucleotides agree with TRBD1. Looked up from germline, CDR1 is LNHDA and CDR2 is SQIVND (reference sequence). This CDR3 has 13 amino acids. Trimming took 6 bases from V and 4 from J; bases not matched to a gene: 4. This CDR3 reads CASSPTGVYGYTF. The DNA of the CDR3 is TGTGCCAGTAGCCCGACAGGGGTCTATGGCTACACCTTC.

The chain links TRBV27 to TRBJ1-2; 8 bases align to TRBD1. The CDR3 loop spans 14 amino acids. The V gene end was trimmed by 3 bases and the J gene end by 2 bases; junction bases not matched to a gene: 2. Germline V lookup: CDR1 MNHEY, CDR2 SMNVEV (reference sequence). The CDR3 coding sequence is TGTGCCAGCAGTTTCAGGGGGCAGAACTATGGCTACACCTTC. Residues: CASSFRGQNYGYTF.

V usage is TRBV5-8 and J usage is TRBJ2-7; D perhaps matches TRBD1 (5 bases). Germline-derived CDR1 and CDR2 are SGHTS and YDEGEE. The CDR3 loop spans 15 amino acids. Trimming removed 0 bases at V and 2 bases at J, with 12 bases between. CDR3 in DNA: TGTGCCAGCAGCTTGGGAGAGACAGATACCTACGAGCAGTACTTC. Its translation: CASSLGETDTYEQYF.

This clone was found a few times. V and J are TRBV4-3 and TRBJ1-1; D is unresolved. The CDR3 totals 15 residues. The germline V gene encodes CDR1 LGHNA and CDR2 YSLEER. V was shortened by 0 bases and J by 4 bases, with 12 bases between the two germline ends. The CDR3 sequence: CASSQEGNRGTEAFF. In DNA, the CDR3 is TGCGCCAGCAGCCAAGAGGGAAACCGGGGCACTGAAGCTTTCTTT.

The rearrangement links TRBV5-1 to TRBJ2-1; D may be TRBD2 (6 bases). The V end lost 4 bases, the J end lost 6 bases, and 11 bases lay between the germline ends. CDR1 is SGHRS and CDR2 is YFSETQ in the germline V gene. This CDR3 is 13 amino acids long. CDR3 sequence reads: CASSRGLRNEQFF. Written as DNA, the CDR3 is TGCGCCAGCAGCCGGGGACTCCGCAATGAGCAGTTCTTC.

This sequence joins TRBV2 and TRBJ2-3; D possibly corresponds to TRBD1 (6 bases). From germline, CDR1 is SNHLY and CDR2 FYNNEI. V lost 3 bases and J 5 bases, leaving 12 bases between the germline ends. The CDR3 spans 14 residues. The CDR3 loop reads CASSEVQGQDTQYF. The CDR3 nucleotides are TGTGCCAGCAGTGAGGTACAGGGACAAGATACGCAGTATTTT.

The V and J genes are TRBV9 and TRBJ2-5, with 8 bases identical to TRBD2. CDR1 is SGDLS and CDR2 is YYNGEE in the germline V gene. The CDR3 covers 16 residues. V lost 2 bases to trimming and J lost 2 bases; unmatched junction nucleotides: 8. CDR3 DNA sequence: TGTGCCAGCAGCGTTGGACGGGGGGGCTCACAAGAGACCCAGTACTTC. Translating it yields CASSVGRGGSQETQYF.

This clone occurred once. The gene calls are TRBV19 and TRBJ2-1; 11 nucleotides match TRBD1. The ends lost 4 bases at V and 4 bases at J; junction bases unmatched: 3. The CDR3 spans 15 residues. Per the germline V gene, CDR1 is LNHDA and CDR2 is SQIVND (reference sequence). This CDR3 is CASSTGQGGYNEQFF. The CDR3 DNA is TGTGCCAGTAGTACGGGACAGGGGGGTTACAATGAGCAGTTCTTC.

V is TRBV6-5 and J is TRBJ1-1, with 7 bases identical to TRBD1. Germline assignment: CDR1 MNHEY and CDR2 SVGAGI. CDR3 length: 15 amino acids. Trimming cost V 0 bases and J 3 bases; bases outside gene matches: 4. CDR3: CASSYSGGLDTEAFF. The CDR3 DNA reads TGTGCCAGCAGTTACTCAGGGGGCTTGGACACTGAAGCTTTCTTT.

J is TRBJ1-2 and V is TRBV5-4; D ambiguous. The CDR3 sequence is 14 residues long. Germline values: CDR1 SGHNT, CDR2 YYREEE (reference sequence). Trimming removed 0 bases from V and 4 bases from J, with 10 bases in between. The CDR3 here is CASSLAGLSYGYTF. The DNA of the CDR3 is TGTGCCAGCAGCTTGGCCGGGTTGTCCTATGGCTACACCTTC. The variable domain in full, completed from reference TRBV5-4 and TRBJ1-2, reads ETGVTQSPTHLIKTRGQQVTLRCSSQSGHNTVSWYQQALGQGPQFIFQYYREEENGRGNFPPRFSGLQFPNYSSELNVNALELDDSALYLCASSLAGLSYGYTFGSGTRLTVV.

J is TRBJ2-7 and V is TRBV5-1; 14 bases match TRBD2. V lost 5 bases to trimming and J lost 0 bases; unmatched junction nucleotides: 4. From germline, CDR1 is SGHRS and CDR2 YFSETQ. The CDR3 contains 16 residues. The CDR3 sequence is CASSQGLAGGSYEQYF. CDR3 nucleotides: TGCGCCAGCAGTCAAGGACTAGCGGGGGGCTCCTACGAGCAGTACTTC.

This chain connects TRBV5-1 to TRBJ2-5; D not certain. The CDR3 runs 14 residues. From germline, CDR1 is SGHRS and CDR2 YFSETQ. V lost 3 bases and J lost 1, with 10 bases in between. The CDR3 here is CASSSTSIQETQYF. CDR3 in DNA: TGCGCCAGCAGCTCCACAAGTATCCAAGAGACCCAGTACTTC.

The chain carries TRBV19 and TRBJ1-2; 9 bases line up with TRBD1. The germline CDR1 and CDR2 sequences are LNHDA and SQIVND (reference sequence). The CDR3 runs to 15 residues. Trimming at V came to 9 bases and at J to 8 bases, leaving 16 bases not matched to a gene. Written as DNA, the CDR3 is TGTGCCAGCCGGGACAGGGAACTATCGGCGTGGGGCTACACCTTC. Protein product: CASRDRELSAWGYTF.

The chain employs TRBV7-8 and TRBJ2-3; D uncertain. The ends were cut back, 3 bases at V and 0 bases at J, with 10 bases in the middle. There are 15 residues in the CDR3. Germline lookup yields CDR1 SGHVS and CDR2 FQNEAQ. The CDR3, as DNA: TGTGCCAGCAGCTTGGGCAGGCCTAGCACAGATACGCAGTATTTT. Its translation is CASSLGRPSTDTQYF.

The chain uses TRBV14 and TRBJ2-5; D not resolved. The J call may be incorrect, as the DNA end agrees better with TRBJ2-7. The CDR3 is made up of 12 amino acids. The germline V gene has CDR1 SGHDN and CDR2 FVKESK. The CDR3 bases are TGTGCCAGCAGCCCCGCTAACTACGAGCAGTACTTC. Its translation: CASSPANYEQYF.

V usage is TRBV4-1 and J usage is TRBJ2-7; TRBD1 is a possible D gene (5 bases). Germline V lookup: CDR1 MGHRA, CDR2 YSYEKL. This CDR3 region has 14 residues. The V and J ends lost 4 bases and 0 bases respectively, with 10 bases between them. CDR3 amino acids: CASSLTGLSYEQYF. The CDR3 nucleotides read TGCGCCAGCAGCCTTACAGGCCTCTCCTACGAGCAGTACTTC.

This clone occurred once. Germline is not matched at one junction end, which may reflect a read error. The gene calls are TRBV7-7 and TRBJ2-3, with D possibly TRBD1 on 5 matching bases. Per germline, CDR1 SSHAT and CDR2 FNYEAQ (reference sequence). The CDR3 covers 16 residues. CDR3 in amino acids: CASSQGGQAGTDTQYF. CDR3 coding DNA: TGTGCTAGCAGCCAGGGTGGGCAGGCGGGCACAGATACGCAGTATTTT.

The V gene is TRBV5-1, the J gene TRBJ1-1, with 10 positions matching TRBD1. The trim removed 0 bases at V and 3 bases at J, leaving 8 bases unmatched. CDR1 is SGHRS, CDR2 YFSETQ, per germline. The CDR3 is 17 residues long. CDR3 protein: CASSLAEGQGPHTEAFF. The CDR3 DNA sequence: TGCGCCAGCAGCTTGGCGGAGGGACAGGGGCCCCACACTGAAGCTTTCTTT.

With regard to this clone: This sample includes further DNA sequences coding for the same CDR3. The chain uses TRBV25-1 and TRBJ2-3; D unresolved. V was shortened by 0 bases and J by 2 bases, with 6 bases between the two germline ends. The germline V gene encodes CDR1 MGHDK and CDR2 SYGVNS. The CDR3 totals 14 residues. The CDR3 reads CASSEYSLTDTQYF. For the CDR3, the DNA is TGTGCCAGCAGTGAATACTCACTCACAGATACGCAGTATTTT.

The rearrangement uses TRBV15 and TRBJ2-7; possibly TRBD2 for D (6 bases). The germline V and J ends were trimmed by 4 bases and 3 bases, with 16 bases remaining between them. This CDR3 region has 15 residues. The germline V gene has CDR1 LNHNV and CDR2 YYDKDF (reference sequence). CDR3 nucleotide sequence: TGTGCCACCAGCACCGCGGGACCCCTAAACTACGAGCAGTACTTC. This gives the protein CATSTAGPLNYEQYF.

This chain uses TRBV10-3 with TRBJ2-1; 7 bases map to TRBD1. Germline CDR1 ENHRY, CDR2 SYGVKD. The CDR3 loop spans 13 amino acids. J gave up 7 bases and V 10 bases, and 10 bases lay outside the gene matches. The DNA of the CDR3 is TGTGCCACCGAGGGGGCAGGTCGGAATGAGCAGTTCTTC. Its translation: CATEGAGRNEQFF.

The genes are TRBV18 and TRBJ1-2; TRBD1 is a possible D gene (6 bases). CDR1 and CDR2 from the germline V gene are KGHSH and LQKENI. Trimming pared 0 bases from V and 5 bases from J, leaving 10 bases between. CDR3 length: 14 residues. Here the CDR3 DNA reads TGTGCCAGCTCACCACCGTGGACAGATTATGGCTACACCTTC. Protein product: CASSPPWTDYGYTF.

The J gene is TRBJ1-1, the V gene TRBV7-2; weak D call: TRBD1 (5 bases). Germline V CDR1 and CDR2: SGHTA, FQGNSA. V lost 0 bases and J lost 9, with 8 bases in between. The CDR3 length is 12 residues. In DNA form, the CDR3 reads TGTGCCAGCAGCTTAGCGGGGGGAAAAGCTTTCTTT. Protein: CASSLAGGKAFF.

The CDR3 reads CASTPQGGTEAFF. The CDR3 region has the DNA TGTGCCAGCACCCCACAGGGAGGGACTGAAGCTTTCTTT. The chain has TRBV28 and TRBJ1-1; tentative D call: TRBD1 (6 bases). CDR1 and CDR2 from the germline V gene are MDHEN and SYDVKM. Trimming took 7 bases from V and 5 from J, leaving 14 bases between them. This CDR3 is built from 13 residues.

The genes are TRBV7-2 and TRBJ2-7, with 9 bases matching TRBD1. Per germline, CDR1 SGHTA and CDR2 FQGNSA. The CDR3 has 14 residues. Germline trimming cut 6 bases from V and 3 bases from J; bases unmatched to any gene: 6. The CDR3 spells CASRPGTGIYEQYF. The DNA for the CDR3 is TGTGCCAGCAGGCCCGGGACAGGGATCTACGAGCAGTACTTC.

This clone was recorded once. The CDR3 region has the DNA TGTGCCACTCTGGCCCGGACAGGGGGGATATATGAGCAGTTCTTC. Translated, it gives CATLARTGGIYEQFF. The J gene is TRBJ2-1, the V gene TRBV5-4, with TRBD1 matching 10 bases. The CDR3 extends over 15 amino acids. From germline, CDR1 is SGHNT and CDR2 YYREEE (reference sequence). V lost 9 bases to trimming and J lost 8 bases; unmatched junction nucleotides: 14.